These 26 T cell receptor beta chains share one sample of origin, sequenced in a study of PD-1 blockade in classical Hodgkin lymphoma. Documented time point: cycle 4 day 1 (C4D1), after 5 to 7 weeks of nivolumab. Patients all relapsed after autologous stem cell transplantation, and there was variation in brentuximab vedotin exposure. The data were produced by immunoSEQ multiplex PCR, yet TCRdb's version contains in-frame clones alone and is incomplete. This table holds roughly 7,100 clones, roughly 90% found once. Sequenced here: peripheral blood mononuclear cells (PBMCs), sampled before the fourth cycle of nivolumab. The receptors originated from a human donor with classical Hodgkin lymphoma.

The rearrangement joins TRBV5-4 to TRBJ2-6; D is unresolved. This CDR3 comprises 15 residues. In germline, CDR1 is SGHNT, CDR2 YYREEE (reference sequence). V shed 0 bases and J shed 0 bases, with 4 bases lying between them. CDR3 amino acids: CASSLDHSGANVLTF. Here the CDR3 DNA reads TGTGCCAGCAGCTTGGACCACTCTGGGGCCAACGTCCTGACTTTC.

The chain recombines TRBV19 with TRBJ1-3; 7 bases map to TRBD1. V gave up 6 bases and J gave up 3 bases; unmatched junction bases: 14. Germline V gene sequence: CDR1 LNHDA, CDR2 SQIVND (reference sequence). The CDR3 contains 17 residues. The CDR3 sequence: CASSPPGAGGIGNTIYF. In DNA form, the CDR3 reads TGTGCCAGTAGCCCCCCGGGGGCAGGGGGAATTGGAAACACCATATATTTT. Looking up the rest from reference TRBV19 and TRBJ1-3 gives the full variable domain: DGGITQSPKYLFRKEGQNVTLSCEQNLNHDAMYWYRQDPGQGLRLIYYSQIVNDFQKGDIAEGYSVSREKKESFPLTVTSAQKNPTAFYLCASSPPGAGGIGNTIYFGEGSWLTVV.

The chain carries TRBV6-5 and TRBJ1-1; 7 nucleotides line up with TRBD1. This CDR3 region has 14 residues. Losses at the gene ends were 5 bases for V and 2 bases for J; bases not matched to a gene: 5. Germline assignment: CDR1 MNHEY and CDR2 SVGAGI. This CDR3 reads CASSVRGPNTEAFF. The CDR3 DNA reads as TGTGCCAGCAGTGTGAGGGGGCCTAACACTGAAGCTTTCTTT.

The V and J genes are TRBV30 and TRBJ2-1, with D tentatively TRBD1 (5 bases). This CDR3 has 15 residues. Trimming cost V 3 bases and J 6 bases, with 18 bases left between them. Germline assignment: CDR1 GTSNPN and CDR2 SVGIG (reference sequence). The CDR3 DNA follows: TGTGCCTGGAGCCCCCCCCTGCAGGGTATCAATGAGCAGTTCTTC. Amino acid sequence: CAWSPPLQGINEQFF.

The chain's CDR3 is CASSQERTAGANVLTF. CDR3 DNA sequence: TGTGCCAGCAGCCAAGAGCGGACTGCTGGGGCCAACGTCCTGACTTTC. This chain links TRBV4-2 with TRBJ2-6; tentatively, D is TRBD2 (5 bases). This CDR3 spans 16 amino acids. Germline V gives CDR1 LGHNA, CDR2 YNFKEQ. Trimming cost V 0 bases and J 2 bases, with 8 bases left between them.

V is TRBV30 and J is TRBJ1-2, with no clear D. Trimming removed 3 bases at V and 7 bases at J, with 12 bases between. The CDR3 loop spans 12 amino acids. CDR1 and CDR2 from the germline V gene are GTSNPN and SVGIG (reference sequence). The CDR3 region is CAWRGSAPGYTF. The DNA of the CDR3 is TGTGCCTGGAGAGGTAGCGCTCCTGGCTACACCTTC. The full variable domain, with the rest looked up from reference TRBV30 and TRBJ1-2, is SQTIHQWPATLVQPVGSPLSLECTVEGTSNPNLYWYRQAAGRGLQLLFYSVGIGQISSEVPQNLSASRPQDRQFILSSKKLLLSDSGFYLCAWRGSAPGYTFGSGTRLTVV.

V is TRBV5-1 and J is TRBJ2-5; no clear D. Between the trimmed V and J ends, which lost 4 bases and 2 bases, there was a span of 15 bases. The CDR3 is made up of 15 amino acids. CDR1 is SGHRS and CDR2 is YFSETQ in the germline V gene. The CDR3 bases are TGCGCCAGCAGCCTGGAATTTTTTTTTCAAGAGACCCAGTACTTC. Protein: CASSLEFFFQETQYF.

V is TRBV4-1 and J is TRBJ1-4; TRBD1 aligns across 9 bases. V trimming: 4 bases; J trimming: 8 bases; junction bases outside the gene matches: 5. CDR1 is MGHRA and CDR2 is YSYEKL in the germline V gene. CDR3 size: 14 residues. The CDR3, as DNA: TGCGCCAGCAGCCTACAGGGGGCGGGAGAAAAACTGTTTTTT. Its protein product is CASSLQGAGEKLFF.

The gene calls are TRBV11-2 and TRBJ2-5; D remains ambiguous. The CDR3 sequence is 12 residues long. V was cut by 3 bases and J by 5 bases, with 7 bases left in between. The germline V gene encodes CDR1 SGHAT and CDR2 FQNNGV. CDR3 residues: CASSFGWETQYF. Written as DNA, the CDR3 is TGTGCCAGCAGCTTCGGTTGGGAGACCCAGTACTTC.

CDR3 sequence: CASSPGVAGGSDTQYF. The CDR3 DNA follows: TGTGCCAGCAGCCCTGGGGTAGCGGGTGGGTCAGATACGCAGTATTTT. The chain uses TRBV7-9 and TRBJ2-3, with 7 positions matching TRBD2. The CDR3 spans 16 residues. Trimming cost V 5 bases and J 4 bases; bases outside gene matches: 12. Germline CDR1 reads SEHNR; CDR2 reads FQNEAQ (reference sequence).

The chain joins TRBV5-1 to TRBJ1-2; D possibly corresponds to TRBD1 (5 bases). CDR1 and CDR2 from the germline V gene are SGHRS and YFSETQ. This CDR3 contains 15 residues. V lost 4 bases, J lost 2 bases, and 15 bases lay in between. CDR3: CASSLQGRVNYGYTF. DNA of the CDR3: TGCGCCAGCAGCCTTCAAGGCAGGGTCAACTATGGCTACACCTTC.

This chain connects TRBV5-1 to TRBJ2-3; D remains unclear. CDR1 SGHRS and CDR2 YFSETQ come from the germline V gene. The CDR3 consists of 12 residues. Trimming cost V 4 bases and J 6 bases, with 9 bases left between them. This CDR3 is CASSPARDTQYF. CDR3 DNA sequence: TGCGCCAGCAGCCCGGCCCGGGATACGCAGTATTTT.

The J gene is TRBJ2-5, the V gene TRBV11-2; 8 bases agree with TRBD2. This CDR3 is built from 14 residues. J lost 8 bases, V lost 3 bases, and 8 bases had no gene match. Per the germline V gene, CDR1 is SGHAT and CDR2 is FQNNGV. CDR3 bases: TGTGCCAGCAGCTTCCGGGAGGGCCAAATAACCCAGTACTTC. Protein product: CASSFREGQITQYF.

The V call is TRBV5-4, the J call TRBJ1-2; no firm D call. Germline V lookup: CDR1 SGHNT, CDR2 YYREEE (reference sequence). Trimming took off 0 bases at V and 1 base at J, with 10 bases between the two ends. The CDR3 sequence is 15 residues long. The CDR3 spells CASSLDLTDNYGYTF. The DNA of the CDR3 is TGTGCCAGCAGCTTGGATTTAACAGATAACTATGGCTACACCTTC.

This clone was counted a single time. The V and J genes are TRBV21-1 and TRBJ2-2; TRBD1 is taken as the D call from the table, unchecked against the DNA. TRBV21-1 is a documented pseudogene. The CDR3 runs 14 residues. The CDR3 sequence: CASINRGGTGELFF. As DNA, the CDR3 is TGTGCCAGCATCAACAGGGGCGGTACCGGGGAGCTGTTTTTT.

With respect to this clone: A read error may account for a junction end that differs from germline. Distinct nucleotide sequences in the sample also encode this CDR3. J is TRBJ1-1 and V is TRBV6-1, with D unclear. From germline, CDR1 is MNHNS and CDR2 SASEGT. This CDR3 comprises 13 residues. This chain's CDR3 is CASSESLNTEAFF. The CDR3 DNA follows: TGCGCCAGCAGTGAAAGCCTGAACACTGAAGCTTTCTTT.

In this sample, this clone turned up a few times. The CDR3 sequence is CASTLGGDTEAFF. CDR3 bases: TGTGCCAGCACCCTTGGGGGGGACACTGAAGCTTTCTTT. J is TRBJ1-1 and V is TRBV6-6; TRBD1 is a possible D gene (5 bases). The V end was cut by 7 bases, the J end by 3 bases, with 12 bases between. Germline assignment: CDR1 MNHNY and CDR2 SVGAGI (reference sequence). This CDR3 spans 13 amino acids.

The chain links TRBV5-1 to TRBJ2-5; D gene uncertain. Trimming removed 3 bases from V and 1 base from J, with 1 base in between. CDR1 and CDR2 from the germline V gene are SGHRS and YFSETQ. This CDR3 has 11 amino acids. The CDR3 reads CASSSQETQYF. The CDR3 coding sequence is TGCGCCAGCAGCTCCCAAGAGACCCAGTACTTC.

This clone was counted a single time. The V and J genes are TRBV27 and TRBJ2-1; 8 bases are a match to TRBD1. Germline V gene lookup returns CDR1 MNHEY and CDR2 SMNVEV (reference sequence). The CDR3 length is 15 residues. With 5 bases clipped from V and 5 bases from J, the junction kept 8 bases outside the gene matches. For the CDR3, the DNA is TGTGCCAGCAGTCCCCTGACAGGGGTTGACAATGAGCAGTTCTTC. This gives the protein CASSPLTGVDNEQFF.

In this sample, this clone turned up a few times. The genes are TRBV30 and TRBJ1-3; the D is unclear. CDR3 length: 13 residues. Germline V CDR1 and CDR2: GTSNPN, SVGIG (reference sequence). V was shortened by 4 bases and J by 0 bases, with 7 bases between the two germline ends. The CDR3 loop is CAWTGGSGNTIYF. CDR3 coding DNA: TGTGCCTGGACGGGAGGCTCTGGAAACACCATATATTTT.

The V gene is TRBV18, the J gene TRBJ2-7; a weak D match, TRBD1 (5 bases). The CDR3 sequence is 15 residues long. The V end was cut by 2 bases, the J end by 6 bases, with 17 bases between. Germline CDR1 reads KGHSH; CDR2 reads LQKENI. CDR3 sequence: CASSPSQGGGIEQYV. CDR3 nucleotide sequence: TGTGCCAGCTCACCAAGCCAGGGCGGTGGGATCGAGCAGTACGTC.

V usage is TRBV11-3 and J usage is TRBJ2-5; D unclear. This CDR3 contains 14 residues. Trimming pared 1 base from V and 3 bases from J, leaving 9 bases between. Germline assignment: CDR1 SGHNT and CDR2 YENEEA. CDR3 bases: TGTGCCAGCAGCTTAGGTGCCCGCAAAGAGACCCAGTACTTC. This encodes CASSLGARKETQYF.

This clone turned up a few times. The genes are TRBV2 and TRBJ1-1; D uncertain. Germline V lookup: CDR1 SNHLY, CDR2 FYNNEI. This CDR3 is built from 13 residues. Trimming left V 4 bases short and J 1 base short, with 7 bases between. The chain's CDR3 is CASSVQRNTEAFF. In DNA, the CDR3 is TGTGCCAGCAGTGTGCAGAGGAACACTGAAGCTTTCTTT.

V gene TRBV4-1 combines with J gene TRBJ2-5, with unresolved D. Germline V gene sequence: CDR1 MGHRA, CDR2 YSYEKL. The CDR3 contains 13 residues. V gave up 0 bases and J gave up 5 bases, with 7 bases separating them. The CDR3 is CASSQERWETQYF. CDR3 sequence (DNA): TGCGCCAGCAGCCAAGAACGATGGGAGACCCAGTACTTC.

J is TRBJ1-4 and V is TRBV2; 8 bases are a match to TRBD1. V was pared by 4 bases and J by 5 bases, with 6 bases of the junction left unmatched. The germline gives CDR1 SNHLY, CDR2 FYNNEI. This CDR3 is built from 15 residues. Here the CDR3 reads CASSGGQGKNEKLFF. In DNA form, the CDR3 reads TGTGCCAGCAGTGGAGGACAGGGCAAGAATGAAAAACTGTTTTTT. Together with reference TRBV2 and TRBJ1-4, the CDR3 gives the full variable domain: EPEVTQTPSHQVTQMGQEVILRCVPISNHLYFYWYRQILGQKVEFLVSFYNNEISEKSEIFDDQFSVERPDGSNFTLKIRSTKLEDSAMYFCASSGGQGKNEKLFFGSGTQLSVL.

This chain connects TRBV4-1 to TRBJ1-2; D perhaps matches TRBD1 (5 bases). Trimming left V 3 bases short and J 7 bases short, with 33 bases between. Germline CDR1 MGHRA, CDR2 YSYEKL. The CDR3 contains 20 residues. Written as DNA, the CDR3 is TGCGCCAGCAGCCATCCACTATACGAGCTCACCTCCAGGGTCCAAGGTGGCTACACCTTC. Translating it yields CASSHPLYELTSRVQGGYTF.